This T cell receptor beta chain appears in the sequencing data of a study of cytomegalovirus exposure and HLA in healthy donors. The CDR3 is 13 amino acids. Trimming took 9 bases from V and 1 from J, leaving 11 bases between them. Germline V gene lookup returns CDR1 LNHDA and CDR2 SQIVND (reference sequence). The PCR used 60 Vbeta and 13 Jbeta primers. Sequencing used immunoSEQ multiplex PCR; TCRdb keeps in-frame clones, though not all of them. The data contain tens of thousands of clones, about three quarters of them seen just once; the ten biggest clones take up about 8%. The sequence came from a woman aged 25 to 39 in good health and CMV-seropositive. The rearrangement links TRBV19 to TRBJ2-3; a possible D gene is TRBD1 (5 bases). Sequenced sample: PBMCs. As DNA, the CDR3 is TGTGCCAGACAGGTTAGGGGCACAGATACGCAGTATTTT. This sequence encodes CARQVRGTDTQYF.